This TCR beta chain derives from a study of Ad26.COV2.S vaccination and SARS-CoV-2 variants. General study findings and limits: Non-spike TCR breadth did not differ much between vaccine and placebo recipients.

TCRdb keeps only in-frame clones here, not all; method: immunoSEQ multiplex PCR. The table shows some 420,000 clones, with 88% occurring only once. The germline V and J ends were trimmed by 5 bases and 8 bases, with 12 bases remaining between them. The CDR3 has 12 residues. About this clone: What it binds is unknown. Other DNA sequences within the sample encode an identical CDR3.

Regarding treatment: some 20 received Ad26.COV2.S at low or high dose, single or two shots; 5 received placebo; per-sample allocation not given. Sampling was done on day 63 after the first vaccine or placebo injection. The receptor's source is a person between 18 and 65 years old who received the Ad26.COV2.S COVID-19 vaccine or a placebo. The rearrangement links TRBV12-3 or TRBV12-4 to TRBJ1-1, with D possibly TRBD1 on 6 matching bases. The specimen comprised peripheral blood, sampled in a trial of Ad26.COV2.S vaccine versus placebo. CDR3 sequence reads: CASSPRGTEAFF. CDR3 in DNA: TGTGCCAGCAGTCCTAGGGGGACCGAAGCTTTCTTT.